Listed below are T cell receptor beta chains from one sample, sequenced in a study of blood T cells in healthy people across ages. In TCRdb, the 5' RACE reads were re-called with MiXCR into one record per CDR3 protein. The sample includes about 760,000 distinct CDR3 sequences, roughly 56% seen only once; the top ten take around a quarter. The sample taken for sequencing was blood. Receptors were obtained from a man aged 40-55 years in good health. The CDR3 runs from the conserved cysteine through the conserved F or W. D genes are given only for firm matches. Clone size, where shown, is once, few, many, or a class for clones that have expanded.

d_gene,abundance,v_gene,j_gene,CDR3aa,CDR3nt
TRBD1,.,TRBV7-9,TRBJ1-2,CASSRPVVGQGSYGYTF,TGTGCCAGCAGCCGTCCCGTTGTTGGACAGGGCTCCTATGGCTACACCTTC
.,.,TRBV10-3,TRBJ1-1,CAISEYANTEAFF,TGTGCCATCAGTGAGTACGCCAACACTGAAGCTTTCTTT
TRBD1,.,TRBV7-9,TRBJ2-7,CASSARQGEWDEQYF,TGTGCCAGCAGCGCCCGACAGGGGGAATGGGACGAGCAGTACTTC
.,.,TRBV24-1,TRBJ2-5,CATSDPDKRQYF,TGTGCCACCAGTGATCCTGATAAGCGGCAGTACTTC
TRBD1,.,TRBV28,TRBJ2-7,CASSFLQGRGEQYF,TGTGCCAGCAGTTTTTTACAGGGGCGAGGAGAGCAGTACTTC
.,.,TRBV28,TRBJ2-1,CASAIVRTGILSYNEQFF,TGTGCCAGCGCTATAGTAAGGACCGGGATCCTCTCCTACAATGAGCAGTTCTTC
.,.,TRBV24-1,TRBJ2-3,CATSSRGADSTDTQYF,TGTGCCACCTCCTCTAGGGGGGCAGATAGCACAGATACGCAGTATTTT
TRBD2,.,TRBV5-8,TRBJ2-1,CASSLGTSGYPYNEQFF,TGTGCCAGCAGCTTGGGTACTAGCGGCTACCCCTACAATGAGCAGTTCTTC
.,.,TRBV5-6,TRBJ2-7,CASGGLSYEQYF,TGTGCCAGCGGGGGCCTCTCCTACGAGCAGTACTTC
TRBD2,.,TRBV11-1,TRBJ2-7,CASSLGGGGSRYEQYF,TGTGCCAGCAGCCTGGGAGGTGGCGGGAGTAGGTACGAGCAGTACTTC
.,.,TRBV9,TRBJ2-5,CASSGRGAVEETQYF,TGTGCCAGCAGCGGCCGAGGGGCTGTAGAAGAGACCCAGTACTTC
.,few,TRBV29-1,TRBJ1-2,CSVARSLYGYTF,TGCAGCGTTGCCCGCAGCCTCTATGGCTACACCTTC
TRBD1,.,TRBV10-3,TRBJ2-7,CAISESTGQAEQYF,TGTGCCATCAGTGAGTCGACAGGGCAGGCCGAGCAGTACTTC
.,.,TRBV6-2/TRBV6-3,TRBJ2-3,CASSSPSPGAWDTQYF,TGTGCCAGCAGCTCCCCTAGCCCCGGAGCCTGGGATACGCAGTATTTT
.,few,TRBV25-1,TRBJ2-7,CASSAQGTYEQYF,TGTGCCAGCAGTGCTCAGGGAACCTACGAGCAGTACTTC
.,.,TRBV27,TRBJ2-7,CASSLQRIRDTEQYF,TGTGCCAGCAGTTTACAACGAATCAGGGACACCGAGCAGTACTTC
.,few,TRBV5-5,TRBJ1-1,CASSSGGEKFEAFF,TGTGCCAGCAGCTCGGGGGGTGAGAAATTTGAAGCTTTCTTT
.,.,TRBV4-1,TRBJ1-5,CASSQDRLGNQPQHF,TGCGCCAGCAGCCAAGATAGGTTGGGCAATCAGCCCCAGCATTTT
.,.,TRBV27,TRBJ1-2,CASSLSDNYGYTF,TGTGCCAGCAGTTTATCCGATAACTATGGCTACACCTTC
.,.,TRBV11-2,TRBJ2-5,CASSPDSKETQYF,TGTGCCAGCAGCCCGGACAGCAAAGAGACCCAGTACTTC
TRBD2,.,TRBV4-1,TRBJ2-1,CASSHGLAGTYAEQFF,TGCGCCAGCAGCCACGGTCTAGCGGGAACCTACGCTGAGCAGTTCTTC
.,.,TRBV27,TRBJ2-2,CASRSQSGLFF,TGTGCCAGCAGGTCCCAGAGCGGGCTGTTTTTT
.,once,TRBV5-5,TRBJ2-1,CASSLANVFPNEQFF,TGTGCCAGCAGCTTGGCTAATGTTTTTCCCAATGAGCAGTTCTTC
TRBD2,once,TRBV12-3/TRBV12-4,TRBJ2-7,CASSHKPGTSGRMGSYEQYF,TGTGCCAGCAGCCATAAACCTGGGACTAGCGGGAGGATGGGATCCTACGAGCAGTACTTC
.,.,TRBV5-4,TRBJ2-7,CASSERTAPYEQYF,TGTGCCAGCAGCGAAAGGACAGCCCCCTACGAGCAGTACTTC
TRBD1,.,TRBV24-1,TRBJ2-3,CAAGTGEGADTQYF,TGTGCCGCAGGGACAGGAGAGGGGGCAGATACGCAGTATTTT
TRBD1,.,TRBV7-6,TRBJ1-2,CASSPAGTGAYGYTF,TGTGCCAGCAGCCCAGCGGGGACAGGGGCATATGGCTACACCTTC
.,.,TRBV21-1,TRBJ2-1,CASSEMVERETYTNEQFF,TGTGCCAGCAGCGAAATGGTCGAGCGGGAGACTTACACTAATGAGCAGTTCTTC
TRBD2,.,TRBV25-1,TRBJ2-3,CASRLAGRNTQYF,TGTGCCAGCAGGCTAGCGGGAAGAAATACGCAGTATTTT
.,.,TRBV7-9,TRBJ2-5,CASSLDRQALQETQYF,TGTGCCAGCAGCTTAGACCGACAGGCCCTCCAAGAGACCCAGTACTTC
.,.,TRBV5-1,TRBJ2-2,CASSVKGSNGELFF,TGCGCCAGCAGCGTGAAGGGTTCGAACGGGGAGCTGTTTTTT
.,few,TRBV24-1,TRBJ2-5,CATSAASPDAETQYF,TGTGCCACCAGTGCAGCCTCCCCAGATGCGGAGACCCAGTACTTC
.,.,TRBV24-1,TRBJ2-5,CATPNLLPETQYF,TGTGCCACCCCTAACTTGCTTCCAGAGACCCAGTACTTC
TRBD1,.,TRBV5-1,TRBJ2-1,CASSLEGDSSYNEQFF,TGCGCCAGCAGCTTGGAGGGGGACAGCTCCTACAATGAGCAGTTCTTC
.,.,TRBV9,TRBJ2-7,CASSVGGRAGGSYEQYF,TGTGCCAGCAGCGTAGGGGGACGGGCAGGTGGCTCCTACGAGCAGTACTTC